This T cell receptor beta chain was obtained from a study of T-cell memory formation after mild COVID-19. Study summary: Largely, the TCR clusters proved donor specific. Study-level results: Certain responding clones were present in pre-infection memory, suggesting participation of cross-reactive memory. For contracting clones, CD4+ ones sat mainly in CM and EM, CD8+ in EMRA.

There are a few counts of this clonotype. The antigen is unknown. From 5'RACE with constant-segment primers came TCR alpha and TCR beta cDNA libraries that carried sample barcodes and UMIs. TCRdb called the 5' RACE reads again in MiXCR, with one record for every CDR3 protein. The repertoire includes more than 300,000 distinct CDR3 sequences, about 13% of them detected once, and roughly a fifth sits in the top ten. The length of the CDR3 is 15 residues. With 3 bases clipped from V and 5 bases from J, the junction kept 7 bases outside the gene matches. The sample taken for sequencing was PBMCs or a T cell subset sorted from them (not recorded which). The TCR originated in a man aged 18 to 30 who had mild COVID-19 (a few samples of this study predate the infection). Cell type and time point are not known. This rearrangement joins TRBV12-3 or TRBV12-4 to TRBJ1-5; 7 nucleotides agree with TRBD1. The CDR3 is CASSLNQGVDQPQHF. The DNA for the CDR3 is TGTGCCAGCAGTTTGAACCAGGGGGTTGATCAGCCCCAGCATTTT.